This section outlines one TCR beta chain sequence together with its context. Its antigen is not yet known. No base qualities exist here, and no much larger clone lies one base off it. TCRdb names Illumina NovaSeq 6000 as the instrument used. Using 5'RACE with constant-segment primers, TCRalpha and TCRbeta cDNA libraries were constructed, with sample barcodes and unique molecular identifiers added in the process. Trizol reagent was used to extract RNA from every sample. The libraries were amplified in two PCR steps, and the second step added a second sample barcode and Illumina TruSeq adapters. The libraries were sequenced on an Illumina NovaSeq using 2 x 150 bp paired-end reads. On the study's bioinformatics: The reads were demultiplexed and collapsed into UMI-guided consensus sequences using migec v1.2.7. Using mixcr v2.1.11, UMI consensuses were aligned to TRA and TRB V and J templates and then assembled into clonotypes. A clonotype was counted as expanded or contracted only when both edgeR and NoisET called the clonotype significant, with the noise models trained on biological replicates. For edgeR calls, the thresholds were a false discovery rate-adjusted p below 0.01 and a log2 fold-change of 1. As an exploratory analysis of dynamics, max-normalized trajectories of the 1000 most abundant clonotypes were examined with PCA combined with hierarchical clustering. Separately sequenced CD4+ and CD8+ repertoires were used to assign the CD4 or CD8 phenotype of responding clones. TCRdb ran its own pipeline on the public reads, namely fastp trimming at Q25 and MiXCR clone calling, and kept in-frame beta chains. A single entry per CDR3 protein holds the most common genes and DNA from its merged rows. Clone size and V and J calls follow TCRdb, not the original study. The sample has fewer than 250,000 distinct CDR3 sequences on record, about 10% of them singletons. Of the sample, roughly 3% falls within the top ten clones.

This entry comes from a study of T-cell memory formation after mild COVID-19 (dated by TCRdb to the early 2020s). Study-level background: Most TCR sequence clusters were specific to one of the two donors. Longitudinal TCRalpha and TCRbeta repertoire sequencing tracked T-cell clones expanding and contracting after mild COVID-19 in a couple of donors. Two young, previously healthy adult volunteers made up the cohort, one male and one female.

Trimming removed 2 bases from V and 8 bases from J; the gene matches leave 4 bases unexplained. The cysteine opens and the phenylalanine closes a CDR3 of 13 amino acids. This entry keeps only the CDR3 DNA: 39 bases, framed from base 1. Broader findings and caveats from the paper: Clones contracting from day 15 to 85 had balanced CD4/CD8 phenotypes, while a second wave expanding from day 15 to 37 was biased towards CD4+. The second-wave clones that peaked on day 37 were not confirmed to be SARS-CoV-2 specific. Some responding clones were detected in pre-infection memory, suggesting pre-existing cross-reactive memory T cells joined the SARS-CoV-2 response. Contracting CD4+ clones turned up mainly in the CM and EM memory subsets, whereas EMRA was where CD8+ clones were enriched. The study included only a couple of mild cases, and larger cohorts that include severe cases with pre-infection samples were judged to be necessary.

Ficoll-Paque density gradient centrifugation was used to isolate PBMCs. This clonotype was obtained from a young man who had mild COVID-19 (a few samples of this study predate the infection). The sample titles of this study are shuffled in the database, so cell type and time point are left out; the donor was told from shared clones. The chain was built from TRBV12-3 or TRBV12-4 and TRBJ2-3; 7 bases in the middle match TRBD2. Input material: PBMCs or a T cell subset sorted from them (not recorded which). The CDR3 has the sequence CASSLLGEGTQYF. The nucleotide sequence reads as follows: TGTGCCAGCAGTTTACTCGGGGAGGGTACGCAGTATTTT.